These 6 T cell receptor beta chains were sequenced from one sample in a study of graft-versus-host responses after intestinal transplantation. The data were produced by immunoSEQ multiplex PCR, yet TCRdb's version contains in-frame clones alone and is incomplete. The sample holds tens of thousands of clones; around 90% are singletons and the top ten take roughly 17%. Processing of graft tissue released intraepithelial and lamina propria lymphocytes. This specimen was ileum tissue, taken 204 days after intestinal transplant. All receptors come from a human patient who received an intestinal transplant, so some T cells may come from the graft donor.

The chain employs TRBV4-2 and TRBJ2-2; D gene ambiguous. The CDR3 loop spans 16 amino acids. Germline CDR1 LGHNA, CDR2 YNFKEQ. With 1 base removed from V and 4 bases from J, the gap between germline ends came to 13 bases. DNA of the CDR3: TGTGCCAGCAGCCAAGTTTACGGCAGTGGCACCGGGGAGCTGTTTTTT. Amino acids: CASSQVYGSGTGELFF.

This chain links TRBV6-4 with TRBJ2-2; TRBD2 is a possible D gene (5 bases). CDR1 and CDR2 (germline): MRHNA, SNTAGT. The ends were cut back, 2 bases at V and 7 bases at J, with 11 bases in the middle. The CDR3 extends over 14 amino acids. CDR3 coding DNA: TGTGCCAGCAGTGACCAGCCGGAGGTCGGGGAGCTGTTTTTT. Translation: CASSDQPEVGELFF.

This chain links TRBV7-8 with TRBJ2-1; D is tentatively TRBD1 or TRBD2 (6 bases each). Germline V gene lookup returns CDR1 SGHVS and CDR2 FQNEAQ. The CDR3 spans 15 residues. The V end lost 6 bases, the J end lost 1 base, and 13 bases lay between the germline ends. The DNA of the CDR3 is TGTGCCAGCAGAAGAGGGGGGCCGTCCTACAATGAGCAGTTCTTC. Its protein product is CASRRGGPSYNEQFF.

The rearrangement joins TRBV7-9 to TRBJ2-7; D uncertain. The length of the CDR3 is 14 residues. The germline V gene encodes CDR1 SEHNR and CDR2 FQNEAQ (reference sequence). V lost 5 bases and J 0 bases, leaving 11 bases between the germline ends. The CDR3 DNA reads as TGTGCCAGCAGCCAGACCGATAGCTCCTACGAGCAGTACTTC. This codes for CASSQTDSSYEQYF. Full variable domain (rest looked up from reference TRBV7-9 and TRBJ2-7): DTGVSQNPRHKITKRGQNVTFRCDPISEHNRLYWYRQTLGQGPEFLTYFQNEAQLEKSRLLSDRFSAERPKGSFSTLEIQRTEQGDSAMYLCASSQTDSSYEQYFGPGTRLTVT.

This clone was counted once. The chain couples TRBV19 to TRBJ1-2; 7 bases agree with TRBD1. Trimming took 4 bases from V and 7 from J; bases not matched to a gene: 3. Germline V gene sequence: CDR1 LNHDA, CDR2 SQIVND (reference sequence). This CDR3 comprises 12 residues. CDR3 amino acids: CASSTGTVGYTF. For the CDR3, the DNA is TGTGCCAGTAGTACTGGGACAGTTGGCTACACCTTC.

The chain carries TRBV9 and TRBJ2-1; 8 nucleotides match TRBD2. V dropped 4 bases and J dropped 8; count of bases not matched to a gene: 17. The germline CDR1 and CDR2 sequences are SGDLS and YYNGEE. The CDR3 totals 17 residues. CDR3 DNA sequence: TGTGCCAGCAGCACCGGACACCTGGGACTAGGCGGGGATGAGCAGTTCTTC. Its protein is CASSTGHLGLGGDEQFF.